This TCR beta chain is drawn from a study of CD8 T cells in ankylosing spondylitis. Study findings and constraints: Some motif variants were previously reported in reactive arthritis synovial fluid and blood. Significant enrichment of disease-linked clones was reported in matched ankylosing spondylitis synovial fluid.

This clonotype was detected only a few times. Its antigen is undetermined. This CDR3 has 15 residues. V gave up 3 bases and J gave up 10 bases; unmatched junction bases: 6. Making the TCR beta libraries involved quantitative 5'-RACE with molecular barcodes. TCRdb itself ran the 5' RACE reads through MiXCR, one entry per CDR3 protein. This sample yields about 260,000 distinct CDR3 sequences, of which 20% are seen a single time; roughly 8.3% belongs to the top ten. The sample comprised blood, either unsorted or a sorted T cell fraction (not recorded which). The origin of this receptor is a male donor with ankylosing spondylitis or in good health (not recorded which). V gene TRBV12-3 or TRBV12-4 combines with J gene TRBJ1-6, with 10 bases identical to TRBD1. CDR3 region: CASSLSGTGESPLHF. Written as DNA, the CDR3 is TGTGCCAGCAGTTTGTCTGGGACAGGGGAATCACCCCTCCACTTT.